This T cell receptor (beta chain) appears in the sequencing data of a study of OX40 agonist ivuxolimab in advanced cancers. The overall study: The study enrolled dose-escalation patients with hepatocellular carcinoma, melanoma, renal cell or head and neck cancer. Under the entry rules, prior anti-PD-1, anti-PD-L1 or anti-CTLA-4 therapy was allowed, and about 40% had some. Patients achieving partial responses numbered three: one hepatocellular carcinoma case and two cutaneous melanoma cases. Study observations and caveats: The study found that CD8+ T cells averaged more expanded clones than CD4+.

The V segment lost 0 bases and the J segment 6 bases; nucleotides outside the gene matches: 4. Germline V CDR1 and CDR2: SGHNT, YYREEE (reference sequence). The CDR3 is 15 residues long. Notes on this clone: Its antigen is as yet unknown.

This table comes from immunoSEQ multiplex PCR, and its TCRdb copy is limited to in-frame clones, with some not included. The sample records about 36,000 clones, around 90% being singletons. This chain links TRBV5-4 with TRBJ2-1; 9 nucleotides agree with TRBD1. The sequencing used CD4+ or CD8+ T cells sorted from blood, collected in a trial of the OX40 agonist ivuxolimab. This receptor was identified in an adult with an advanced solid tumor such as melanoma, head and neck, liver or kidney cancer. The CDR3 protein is CASSLAGTGSNEQFF. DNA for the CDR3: TGTGCCAGCAGCTTGGCCGGGACAGGGTCCAATGAGCAGTTCTTC.